What follows is one TCR beta chain and its context. Its antigen is as yet unknown. The data originate from a study of cytomegalovirus exposure and HLA in healthy donors. Across the study: The 90 to 150 validation repertoires used the same platform as the 666 first-cohort repertoires, a later analysis reported. Study-wide points: Whilst most TCR sequences proved rare, a subset of public TCRs occurred across many donors. The study designated 164 TCR beta chains cytomegalovirus-associated. Confirmation was obtained in vitro that a few CMV-associated chains are specific for CMV antigens.

Trimming cost V 3 bases and J 4 bases, with 10 bases left between them. The CDR3 spans 13 residues. CDR1 is MNHEY and CDR2 is SMNVEV in the germline V gene (reference sequence). Here immunoSEQ multiplex PCR was the method, and the copy in TCRdb shows in-frame clones only, minus some. The sample has approximately 44,000 clones, around 90% seen once. Sequenced sample: PBMCs. The TCR was taken from a woman in her 30s in good health and CMV-seronegative. V and J are TRBV27 and TRBJ2-7, with a possible D match to TRBD2 (5 bases). The CDR3 coding sequence is TGTGCCAGCAGTTTCTCAACTAGTTACGAGCAGTACTTC. Protein product: CASSFSTSYEQYF.